The TCR beta chain described here comes from a study of cytomegalovirus exposure and HLA in healthy donors. V gave up 1 base and J gave up 2 bases, with 22 bases separating them. Germline CDR1 is SGHKS and CDR2 is YYEKEE (reference sequence). This CDR3 region has 18 residues. With 60 Vbeta and 13 Jbeta primers, the PCR was carried out. Assay: immunoSEQ multiplex PCR; the TCRdb copy retains only in-frame clones and omits some. This table has about 120,000 clones, around four fifths appearing once. The specimen was PBMCs. This receptor was taken from a woman in her forties in good health and CMV-seronegative. V usage is TRBV5-5 and J usage is TRBJ2-7; tentative D call: TRBD1 (6 bases). The CDR3 protein is CASSLFFPLVRGTYEQYF. The CDR3 coding sequence is TGTGCCAGCAGCTTGTTCTTCCCCCTGGTCAGGGGTACCTACGAGCAGTACTTC.